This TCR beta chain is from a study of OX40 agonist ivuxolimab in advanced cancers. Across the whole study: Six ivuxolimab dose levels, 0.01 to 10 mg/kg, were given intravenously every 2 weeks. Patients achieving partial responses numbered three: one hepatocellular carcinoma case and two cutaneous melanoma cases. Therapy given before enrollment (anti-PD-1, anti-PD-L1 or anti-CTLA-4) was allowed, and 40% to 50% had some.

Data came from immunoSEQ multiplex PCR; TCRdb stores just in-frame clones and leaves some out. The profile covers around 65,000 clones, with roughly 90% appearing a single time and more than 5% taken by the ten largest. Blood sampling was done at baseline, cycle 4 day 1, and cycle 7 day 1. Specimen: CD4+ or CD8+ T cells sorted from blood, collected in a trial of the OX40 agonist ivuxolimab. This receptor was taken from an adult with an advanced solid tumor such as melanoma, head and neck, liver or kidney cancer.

The CDR3 DNA follows: TGTGCCACCAGCAGAGATGCCAACAATCAGCCCCAGCATTTT. Amino acids: CATSRDANNQPQHF. The chain employs TRBV15 and TRBJ1-5, with no clear D. The CDR3 extends over 14 amino acids. Germline V gives CDR1 LNHNV, CDR2 YYDKDF (reference sequence). V was cut by 0 bases and J by 3 bases, with 6 bases left in between.